These 2 T cell receptor beta chains share one sample of origin, sequenced in a study of T-cell memory formation after mild COVID-19. TCRdb recomputed calls from the 5' RACE reads with MiXCR, one row per CDR3 protein. There are roughly 200,000 distinct CDR3 sequences in the sample; 15% to 20% occur only once, and roughly 2.6% lies in the top ten. The sequenced sample was PBMCs or a T cell subset sorted from them (not recorded which). The receptors were gathered from an adult woman who had mild COVID-19 (a few samples of this study predate the infection). Cell type and time point are not known.

J is TRBJ1-3 and V is TRBV2, with 7 bases fitting TRBD1. V was pared by 7 bases and J by 0 bases, with 6 bases of the junction left unmatched. Germline-derived CDR1 and CDR2 are SNHLY and FYNNEI. The CDR3 length is 15 residues. CDR3 bases: TGTGCCAGCACCAGCCAGGGGGTCTCTGGAAACACCATATATTTT. Translation gives CASTSQGVSGNTIYF.

This chain connects TRBV2 to TRBJ2-3, with D possibly matching TRBD2 (5 bases). Trimming pared 8 bases from V and 6 bases from J, leaving 15 bases between. Germline V gives CDR1 SNHLY, CDR2 FYNNEI. The CDR3 covers 13 residues. CDR3 DNA sequence: TGTGCCAGCGTACTAGTTAGGAAGGATACGCAGTATTTT. Translated: CASVLVRKDTQYF.